This T cell receptor (beta chain) stems from a study of cytomegalovirus exposure and HLA in healthy donors. The study, taken as a whole, reports: The study put 150 to 200 TCR beta chains on its list as cytomegalovirus-associated. In a later analysis, specific HLA alleles were associated with 16,000 or so TCR beta sequences at a 0.05 false discovery rate.

Primers for the PCR totalled 60 Vbeta and 13 Jbeta. Profiling relied on immunoSEQ multiplex PCR, and the TCRdb table lists in-frame clones only, not all of them. The table shows more than 100,000 clones, with around 86% occurring only once. The V gene lost 4 bases and the J gene lost 6 bases, with 13 bases spanning the gap. The CDR3 is 14 amino acids. Germline values: CDR1 SGDLS, CDR2 YYNGEE. On this clone: As yet, its antigen is unknown.

Sample: PBMCs. The clonotype originates from a woman between 45 and 65 years old in good health and CMV-seropositive. V is TRBV9 and J is TRBJ1-4; D is uncertain. DNA for the CDR3: TGTGCCAGCAGCCAGGACTTCTGGGATGAAAAACTGTTTTTT. Its protein is CASSQDFWDEKLFF.